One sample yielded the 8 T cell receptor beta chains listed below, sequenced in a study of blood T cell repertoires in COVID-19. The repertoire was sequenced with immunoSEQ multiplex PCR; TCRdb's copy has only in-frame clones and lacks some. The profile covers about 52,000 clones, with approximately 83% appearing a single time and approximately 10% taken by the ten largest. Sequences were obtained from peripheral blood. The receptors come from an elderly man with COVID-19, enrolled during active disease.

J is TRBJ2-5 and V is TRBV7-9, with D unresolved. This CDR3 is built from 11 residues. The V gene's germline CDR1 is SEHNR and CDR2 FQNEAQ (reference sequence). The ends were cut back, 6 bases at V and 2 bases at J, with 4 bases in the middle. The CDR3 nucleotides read TGTGCCAGCAGGGCTCAAGAGACCCAGTACTTC. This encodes CASRAQETQYF.

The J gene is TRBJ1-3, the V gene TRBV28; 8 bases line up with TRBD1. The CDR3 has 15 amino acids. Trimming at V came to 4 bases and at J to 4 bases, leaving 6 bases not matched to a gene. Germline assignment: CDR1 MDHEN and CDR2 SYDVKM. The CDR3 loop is CASSSRTGSGNTIYF. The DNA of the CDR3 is TGTGCCAGCAGTTCCCGGACAGGGTCAGGAAACACCATATATTTT.

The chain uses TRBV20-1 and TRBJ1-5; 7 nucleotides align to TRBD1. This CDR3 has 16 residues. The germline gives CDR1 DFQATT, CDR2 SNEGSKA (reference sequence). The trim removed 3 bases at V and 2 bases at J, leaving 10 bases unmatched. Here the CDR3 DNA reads TGCAGTGCTAGTCCACGACGGGGGACAGGCAATCAGCCCCAGCATTTT. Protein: CSASPRRGTGNQPQHF.

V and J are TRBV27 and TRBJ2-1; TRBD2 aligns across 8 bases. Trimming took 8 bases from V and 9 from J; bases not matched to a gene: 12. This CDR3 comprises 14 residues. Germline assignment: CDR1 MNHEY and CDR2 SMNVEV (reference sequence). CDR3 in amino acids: CASWGPGGALEQFF. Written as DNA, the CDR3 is TGTGCCAGCTGGGGCCCGGGAGGGGCTCTTGAGCAGTTCTTC.

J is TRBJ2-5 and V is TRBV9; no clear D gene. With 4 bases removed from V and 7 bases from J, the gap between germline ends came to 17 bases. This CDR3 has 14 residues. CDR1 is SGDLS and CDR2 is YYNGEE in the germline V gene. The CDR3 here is CASSPEIGVGTQYF. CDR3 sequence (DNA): TGTGCCAGCAGCCCTGAGATTGGAGTTGGGACCCAGTACTTC.

The CDR3 loop is CASSSILAEVGTGPNPGNTIYF. The CDR3 nucleotides are TGTGCCAGCAGCTCGATCCTGGCGGAGGTCGGGACAGGGCCGAATCCCGGAAACACCATATATTTT. The gene calls are TRBV3-1 (or the pseudogene TRBV3-2) and TRBJ1-3; 9 nucleotides agree with TRBD1. The germline V gene encodes CDR1 LGHDT and CDR2 YNNKEL (reference sequence). The CDR3 totals 22 residues. The junction had 27 bases not matched to a gene; V was cut back by 5 bases and J by 4 bases.

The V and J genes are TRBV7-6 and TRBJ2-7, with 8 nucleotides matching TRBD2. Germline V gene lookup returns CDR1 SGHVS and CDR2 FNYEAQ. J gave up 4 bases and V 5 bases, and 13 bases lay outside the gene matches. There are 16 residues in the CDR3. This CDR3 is CASSLLAGTRTYEQYF. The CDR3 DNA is TGTGCCAGCAGCCTACTTGCCGGGACTAGAACGTACGAGCAGTACTTC.

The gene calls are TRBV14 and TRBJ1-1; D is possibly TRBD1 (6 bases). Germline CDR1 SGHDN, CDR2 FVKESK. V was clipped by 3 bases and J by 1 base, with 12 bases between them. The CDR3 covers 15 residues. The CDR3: CASSHLRGKNTEAFF. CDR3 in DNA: TGTGCCAGCAGCCATCTCAGGGGTAAGAACACTGAAGCTTTCTTT.